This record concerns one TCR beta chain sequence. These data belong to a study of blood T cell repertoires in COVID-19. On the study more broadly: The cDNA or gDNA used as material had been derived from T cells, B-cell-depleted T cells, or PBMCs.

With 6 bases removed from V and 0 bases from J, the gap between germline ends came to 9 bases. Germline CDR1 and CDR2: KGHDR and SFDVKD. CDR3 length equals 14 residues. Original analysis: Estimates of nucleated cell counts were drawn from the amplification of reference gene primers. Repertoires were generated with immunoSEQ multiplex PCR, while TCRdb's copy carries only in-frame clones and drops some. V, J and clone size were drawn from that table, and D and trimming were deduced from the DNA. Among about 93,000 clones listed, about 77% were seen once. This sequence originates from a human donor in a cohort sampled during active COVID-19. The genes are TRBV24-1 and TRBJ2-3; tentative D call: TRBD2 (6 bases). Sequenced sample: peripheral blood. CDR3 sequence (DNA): TGTGCCACCAGTAACCTAGCGAGCACAGATACGCAGTATTTT. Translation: CATSNLASTDTQYF.